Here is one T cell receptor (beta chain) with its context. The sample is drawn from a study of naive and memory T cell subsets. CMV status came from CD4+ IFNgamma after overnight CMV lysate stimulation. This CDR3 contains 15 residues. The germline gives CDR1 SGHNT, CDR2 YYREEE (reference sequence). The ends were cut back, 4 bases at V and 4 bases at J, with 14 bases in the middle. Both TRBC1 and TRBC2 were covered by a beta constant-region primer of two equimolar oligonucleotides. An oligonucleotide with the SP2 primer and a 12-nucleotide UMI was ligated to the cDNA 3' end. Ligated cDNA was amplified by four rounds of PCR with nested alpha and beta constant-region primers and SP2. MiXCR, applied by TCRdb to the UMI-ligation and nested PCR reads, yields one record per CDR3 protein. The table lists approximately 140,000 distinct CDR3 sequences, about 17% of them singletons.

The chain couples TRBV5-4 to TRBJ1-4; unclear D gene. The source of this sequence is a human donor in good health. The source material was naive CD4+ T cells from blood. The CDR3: CASSVTTAINEKLFF. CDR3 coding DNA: TGTGCCAGCAGCGTAACAACAGCAATTAATGAAAAACTGTTTTTT.